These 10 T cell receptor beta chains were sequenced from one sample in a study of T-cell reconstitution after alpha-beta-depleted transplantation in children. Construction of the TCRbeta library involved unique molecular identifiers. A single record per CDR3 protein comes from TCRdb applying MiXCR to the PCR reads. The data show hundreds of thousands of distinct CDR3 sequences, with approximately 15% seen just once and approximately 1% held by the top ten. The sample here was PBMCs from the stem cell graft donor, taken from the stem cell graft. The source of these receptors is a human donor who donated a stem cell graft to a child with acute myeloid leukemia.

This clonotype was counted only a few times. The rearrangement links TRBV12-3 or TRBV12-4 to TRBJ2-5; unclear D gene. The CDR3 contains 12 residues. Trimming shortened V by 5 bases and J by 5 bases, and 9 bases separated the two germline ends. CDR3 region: CASSPHSETQYF. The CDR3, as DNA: TGTGCCAGCAGTCCACACTCGGAGACCCAGTACTTC.

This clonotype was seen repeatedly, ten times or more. The CDR3 loop is CASRGQGAVTEAFF. The CDR3, as DNA: TGTGCCAGCAGGGGACAGGGGGCTGTTACTGAAGCTTTCTTT. The chain couples TRBV6-1 to TRBJ1-1; 12 positions agree with TRBD1. The CDR3 has 14 residues. The junction had 4 bases not matched to a gene; V was cut back by 6 bases and J by 5 bases. Germline V lookup: CDR1 MNHNS, CDR2 SASEGT.

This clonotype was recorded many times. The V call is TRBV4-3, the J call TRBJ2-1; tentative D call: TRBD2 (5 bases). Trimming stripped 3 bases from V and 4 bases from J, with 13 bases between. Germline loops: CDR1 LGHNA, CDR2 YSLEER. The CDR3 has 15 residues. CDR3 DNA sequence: TGCGCCAGCAGCCAGAGGAGGAGTTCATACAATGAGCAGTTCTTC. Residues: CASSQRRSSYNEQFF.

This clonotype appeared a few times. The CDR3 reads CASTPGSRGNQPQHF. The CDR3 region has the DNA TGTGCCAGCACTCCCGGGAGCAGGGGGAATCAGCCCCAGCATTTT. The chain links TRBV12-3 or TRBV12-4 to TRBJ1-5; 7 bases match TRBD1. The CDR3 covers 15 residues. V shed 7 bases, J shed 4 bases, and the junction held 10 bases outside the gene matches.

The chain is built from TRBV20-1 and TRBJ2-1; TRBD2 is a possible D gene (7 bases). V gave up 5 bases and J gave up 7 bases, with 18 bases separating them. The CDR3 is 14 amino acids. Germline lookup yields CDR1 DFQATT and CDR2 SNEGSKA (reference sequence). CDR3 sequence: CSAPRGGAMNEQFF. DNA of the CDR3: TGCAGTGCTCCCCGAGGGGGGGCCATGAATGAGCAGTTCTTC.

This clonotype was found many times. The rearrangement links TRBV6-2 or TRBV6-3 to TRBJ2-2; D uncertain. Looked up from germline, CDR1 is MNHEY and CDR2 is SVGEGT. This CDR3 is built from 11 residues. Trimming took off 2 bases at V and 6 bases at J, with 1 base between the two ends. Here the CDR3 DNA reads TGTGCCAGCAGTTACCCCGGGGAGCTGTTTTTT. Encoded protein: CASSYPGELFF.

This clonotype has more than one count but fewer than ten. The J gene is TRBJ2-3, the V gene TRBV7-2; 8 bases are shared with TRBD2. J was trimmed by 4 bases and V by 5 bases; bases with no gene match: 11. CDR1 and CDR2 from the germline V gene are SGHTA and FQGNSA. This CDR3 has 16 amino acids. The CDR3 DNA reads TGTGCCAGCAGCCGGGAGGGGCGTATGGGCGCAGATACGCAGTATTTT. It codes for CASSREGRMGADTQYF.

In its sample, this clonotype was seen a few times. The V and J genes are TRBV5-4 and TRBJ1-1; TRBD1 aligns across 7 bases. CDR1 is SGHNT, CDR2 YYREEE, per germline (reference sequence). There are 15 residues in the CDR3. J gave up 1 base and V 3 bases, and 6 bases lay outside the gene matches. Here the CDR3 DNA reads TGTGCCAGCAGCTCCAAAAGGGACAGGAACACTGAAGCTTTCTTT. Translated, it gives CASSSKRDRNTEAFF.

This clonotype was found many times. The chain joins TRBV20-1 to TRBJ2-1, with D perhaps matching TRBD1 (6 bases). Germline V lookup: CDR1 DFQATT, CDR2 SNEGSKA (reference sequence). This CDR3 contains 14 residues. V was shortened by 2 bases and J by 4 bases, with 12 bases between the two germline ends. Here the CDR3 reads CSARTSGAYNEQFF. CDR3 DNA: TGCAGTGCTAGAACGTCAGGGGCTTACAATGAGCAGTTCTTC.

The CDR3 nucleotides read TGTGCCAGCAGCGTAGACAACGGGGGGGCCCACGAGCAGTACTTC. Translating it yields CASSVDNGGAHEQYF. This chain joins TRBV9 and TRBJ2-7, with 8 bases aligning to TRBD2. V dropped 0 bases and J dropped 5; count of bases not matched to a gene: 7. Germline CDR1 reads SGDLS; CDR2 reads YYNGEE. The CDR3 loop spans 15 amino acids.